One and the same sample provided the 19 T cell receptor beta chains below, sequenced in a study of CD8+CD57+ T cells in acquired aplastic anemia. Genomic DNA constituted the template upon which TCR beta VDJ and CDR3 profiling was performed. A single record per CDR3 protein comes from TCRdb applying MiXCR to the reads. The sample records over 150,000 distinct CDR3 sequences, around half being singletons. Flow cytometry had shown expanded CD8+CD57+ cells in the patients chosen for sequencing. Sequencing input: sorted CD4+, CD8+, or CD8+CD57+ T cells (not recorded which) from PBMCs. The receptors originated from a human donor with aplastic anemia.

This chain links TRBV24-1 with TRBJ2-1; no firm D call. The germline V gene has CDR1 KGHDR and CDR2 SFDVKD. The CDR3 consists of 11 residues. Trimming pared 3 bases from V and 7 bases from J, leaving 3 bases between. This chain's CDR3 is CATSDINEQFF. The CDR3 DNA reads as TGTGCCACCAGTGATATAAATGAGCAGTTCTTC.

There are many counts of this clonotype. The rearrangement uses TRBV5-1 and TRBJ2-3; 9 bases fit TRBD2. The CDR3 loop spans 15 amino acids. CDR1 SGHRS and CDR2 YFSETQ come from the germline V gene. The V gene end was trimmed by 4 bases and the J gene end by 2 bases; junction bases not matched to a gene: 5. The CDR3 DNA reads as TGCGCCAGCAGCCTTAGCGGGAGACCCACAGATACGCAGTATTTT. It is translated as CASSLSGRPTDTQYF. Drawing the rest from reference TRBV5-1 and TRBJ2-3, the complete variable domain is KAGVTQTPRYLIKTRGQQVTLSCSPISGHRSVSWYQQTPGQGLQFLFEYFSETQRNKGNFPGRFSGRQFSNSRSEMNVSTLELGDSALYLCASSLSGRPTDTQYFGPGTRLTVL.

This clonotype was found many times. This chain joins TRBV20-1 and TRBJ2-4; D uncertain. The CDR3 runs 11 residues. From germline, CDR1 is DFQATT and CDR2 SNEGSKA (reference sequence). V lost 2 bases, J lost 8 bases, and 7 bases lay in between. The CDR3 nucleotides are TGCAGTGCTAGAAGTGGAGACATTCAGTACTTC. Protein sequence: CSARSGDIQYF.

The chain joins TRBV19 to TRBJ1-6; tentatively, D is TRBD1 (5 bases). Trimming shortened V by 6 bases and J by 5 bases, and 17 bases separated the two germline ends. Germline assignment: CDR1 LNHDA and CDR2 SQIVND (reference sequence). The CDR3 is 16 amino acids. CDR3 bases: TGTGCCAGTAGGGAGGGGAACACTTTGAATAATTCACCCCTCCACTTT. This codes for CASREGNTLNNSPLHF. The full variable domain, rest sourced from reference TRBV19 and TRBJ1-6, is DGGITQSPKYLFRKEGQNVTLSCEQNLNHDAMYWYRQDPGQGLRLIYYSQIVNDFQKGDIAEGYSVSREKKESFPLTVTSAQKNPTAFYLCASREGNTLNNSPLHFGNGTRLTVT.

This chain joins TRBV7-2 and TRBJ1-1; 8 bases line up with TRBD1. This CDR3 is built from 16 residues. V was pared by 4 bases and J by 3 bases, with 10 bases of the junction left unmatched. Germline V CDR1 and CDR2: SGHTA, FQGNSA. The CDR3 coding sequence is TGTGCCAGCAGCTCCCCTCTCAGGGGGCAAGACACTGAAGCTTTCTTT. Encoded protein: CASSSPLRGQDTEAFF.

This clonotype has ten or more counts. The junction departs from the called germline gene at one end, perhaps through a read error. The chain is built from TRBV5-4 and TRBJ1-5; D unclear. Per the germline V gene, CDR1 is SGHNT and CDR2 is YYREEE (reference sequence). The CDR3 is made up of 15 amino acids. The CDR3 bases are TGTGCCAGCAGCATTGGAGGTACAGAGAATCGGCCCCAGCATTTT. It translates to CASSIGGTENRPQHF.

The V and J genes are TRBV6-2 or TRBV6-3 and TRBJ1-2; the D gene is possibly TRBD1 (6 bases). The germline CDR1 and CDR2 sequences are MNHEY and SVGEGT. The CDR3 loop spans 14 amino acids. Between the trimmed V and J ends, which lost 6 bases and 5 bases, there was a span of 16 bases. The CDR3 DNA follows: TGTGCCAGCAGATTAACAGGGAGACAATATGGCTACACCTTC. Translation: CASRLTGRQYGYTF.

Concerning this clonotype: A read error may be the cause here, since a much bigger clone is one base away. V is TRBV7-9 and J is TRBJ1-1; tentative D call: TRBD1 (6 bases). The CDR3 covers 15 residues. Between the trimmed V and J ends, which lost 5 bases and 6 bases, there was a span of 19 bases. CDR1 and CDR2 from the germline V gene are SEHNR and FQNEAQ (reference sequence). The CDR3 bases are TGTGCCAGCAGCCCCCCGCGGGACACCAACCCTGAAGCTTTCTTT. Amino acids: CASSPPRDTNPEAFF.

This clonotype was recorded at least ten times. V and J are TRBV5-1 and TRBJ1-1, with D maybe TRBD1 (6 bases). This CDR3 region has 15 residues. The germline V gene has CDR1 SGHRS and CDR2 YFSETQ. Deletions cut 0 bases from V and 1 base from J, with 10 bases between. The CDR3, as DNA: TGCGCCAGCAGCTTGGTGGGGGCAGAGAACACTGAAGCTTTCTTT. Protein product: CASSLVGAENTEAFF.

The sample holds many counts of this clonotype. In DNA form, the CDR3 reads TGTGCCAGCACATTACAGGGTCGGTATCAGCCCCAGCATTTT. It encodes CASTLQGRYQPQHF. The V gene is TRBV6-1, the J gene TRBJ1-5; possibly TRBD1 for D (6 bases). The CDR3 extends over 14 amino acids. Germline CDR1 and CDR2: MNHNS and SASEGT. Trimming pared 7 bases from V and 5 bases from J, leaving 15 bases between.

This chain joins TRBV10-3 and TRBJ2-7; D uncertain. Per the germline V gene, CDR1 is ENHRY and CDR2 is SYGVKD. The CDR3 totals 14 residues. The ends were cut back, 10 bases at V and 0 bases at J, with 16 bases in the middle. The CDR3 DNA follows: TGTGCCAGCAGCTTGGCGGTATCCTCCTACGAGCAGTACTTC. The encoded protein is CASSLAVSSYEQYF.

The chain carries TRBV12-3 or TRBV12-4 and TRBJ2-7; TRBD1 matches at 11 bases. V was clipped by 3 bases and J by 9 bases; unmatched bases: 4. The CDR3 has 13 amino acids. CDR3 coding DNA: TGTGCCAGCAGTTTGCGGACAGGGGGCGTGCAGTACTTC. This encodes CASSLRTGGVQYF.

This clonotype occurred a few times. This chain links TRBV10-3 with TRBJ2-7; 10 bases agree with TRBD2. J gave up 1 base and V 10 bases, and 4 bases lay outside the gene matches. The CDR3 runs 13 residues. Looked up from germline, CDR1 is ENHRY and CDR2 is SYGVKD. CDR3 region: CATLAGASYEQYF. The CDR3 DNA follows: TGTGCCACCCTAGCGGGAGCGTCCTACGAGCAGTACTTC.

This clonotype has ten or more counts. This chain connects TRBV5-1 to TRBJ2-5; TRBD2 matches at 9 bases. The trim removed 4 bases at V and 9 bases at J, leaving 13 bases unmatched. The length of the CDR3 is 15 residues. CDR1 SGHRS and CDR2 YFSETQ come from the germline V gene. In DNA, the CDR3 is TGCGCCAGCAGCGTCGCCGGGACTAGCATCTCGGCCCAGTACTTC. Protein sequence: CASSVAGTSISAQYF.

This clonotype has more than one count but fewer than ten. The V gene is TRBV7-6, the J gene TRBJ1-1, with D maybe TRBD1 (6 bases). The V and J ends lost 4 bases and 6 bases respectively, with 12 bases between them. Germline V gene sequence: CDR1 SGHVS, CDR2 FNYEAQ. The CDR3 extends over 13 amino acids. CDR3 sequence (DNA): TGTGCCAGCAGCTCGCGACAGGTGTCTGAAGCTTTCTTT. The encoded protein is CASSSRQVSEAFF. The entire variable domain, with the rest obtained from reference TRBV7-6 and TRBJ1-1, is as follows: GAGVSQSPRYKVTKRGQDVALRCDPISGHVSLYWYRQALGQGPEFLTYFNYEAQQDKSGLPNDRFSAERPEGSISTLTIQRTEQRDSAMYRCASSSRQVSEAFFGQGTRLTVV.

The CDR3 is CSASAGVPLRNEQYF. CDR3 in DNA: TGCAGTGCAAGCGCCGGGGTACCTCTGAGAAACGAGCAGTACTTC. The rearrangement links TRBV20-1 to TRBJ2-7; the D gene is possibly TRBD2 (5 bases). V was shortened by 6 bases and J by 5 bases, with 23 bases between the two germline ends. Germline lookup yields CDR1 DFQATT and CDR2 SNEGSKA (reference sequence). The CDR3 has 15 residues.

This clonotype was seen ten or more times. The chain links TRBV7-2 to TRBJ2-3; 12 nucleotides agree with TRBD2. The V and J ends lost 4 bases and 4 bases, in that order; junction bases with no gene match: 6. Germline loops: CDR1 SGHTA, CDR2 FQGNSA. The CDR3 has 16 residues. The CDR3 loop reads CASSYLAGGPPDTQYF. CDR3 nucleotide sequence: TGTGCCAGCAGCTACCTAGCGGGAGGGCCCCCAGATACGCAGTATTTT.

The rearrangement links TRBV7-6 to TRBJ2-7; maybe TRBD1 (7 bases). The V end was cut by 5 bases, the J end by 6 bases, with 17 bases between. The CDR3 covers 14 residues. From germline, CDR1 is SGHVS and CDR2 FNYEAQ. CDR3 residues: CASSARQGLGEQYF. Written as DNA, the CDR3 is TGTGCCAGCAGCGCTAGACAGGGACTCGGCGAGCAGTACTTC.

The rearrangement uses TRBV7-2 and TRBJ2-7; D remains ambiguous. Trimming shortened V by 3 bases and J by 2 bases, and 8 bases separated the two germline ends. Germline lookup yields CDR1 SGHTA and CDR2 FQGNSA. CDR3 size: 13 residues. The CDR3 here is CASSFVLAYEQYF. The CDR3 DNA reads as TGTGCCAGCAGCTTCGTTCTAGCCTACGAGCAGTACTTC.